Listed below are T cell receptor beta chains from one sample, sequenced in a study of cytomegalovirus exposure and HLA in healthy donors. The method was immunoSEQ multiplex PCR; TCRdb's version includes in-frame clones alone and lacks a portion of them. The sample consists of 55,000 to 70,000 clones, roughly nine tenths of them appearing once. Sample: PBMCs. The receptor source for this set is a woman aged 30 to 39 in good health and CMV-seronegative. The CDR3 runs from the conserved cysteine through the conserved F or W. D genes are given only for firm matches. Expanded clones get a size class; other rows say once, few or many, or leave the size out.

>16|TRBV11-1|TRBD2|NA|TRBJ2-1
CASSLDTGGRYNEQFF
TGTGCCAGCAGCTTAGATACGGGAGGGCGGTACAATGAGCAGTTCTTC
>13|TRBV6-6|NA|NA|TRBJ1-5
CASRSDSNQPQHF
TGTGCCAGCAGATCGGACAGCAACCAGCCCCAGCATTTT
>12|TRBV5-6|NA|NA|TRBJ1-4
CASSQGVEKLFF
TGTGCCAGCAGCCAGGGCGTCGAAAAACTGTTTTTT
>14|TRBV29-1|TRBD2|NA|TRBJ2-3
CSGSSGRWSDTQYF
TGCAGCGGATCTAGCGGGAGGTGGAGTGATACGCAGTATTTT
>14|TRBV6-5|NA|NA|TRBJ1-2
CASRRAGGLDGYTF
TGTGCCAGCCGAAGAGCGGGCGGCTTGGATGGCTACACCTTC
>11|TRBV20-1|NA|NA|TRBJ2-7
CSARGSYEQYF
TGCAGTGCTCGAGGGAGCTACGAGCAGTACTTC
>16|TRBV5-1|TRBD1|NA|TRBJ2-3
CASTPHGQGPWDTQYF
TGCGCCAGCACCCCTCACGGACAGGGCCCTTGGGATACGCAGTATTTT
>16|TRBV6-5|NA|NA|TRBJ1-1
CASSYSGGVMGTEAFF
TGTGCCAGCAGTTACTCGGGAGGGGTAATGGGGACTGAAGCTTTCTTT
>15|TRBV7-6|TRBD1|NA|TRBJ2-7
CASSLGGQGAYEQYF
TGTGCCAGCAGCTTAGGGGGACAGGGGGCCTACGAGCAGTACTTC
>15|TRBV4-2|TRBD2|once|TRBJ2-1
CASSYPSGSFNEQFF
TGTGCCAGCAGCTACCCTAGCGGGAGTTTCAATGAGCAGTTCTTC
>16|TRBV9|NA|NA|TRBJ2-1
CASSVGGRGKYNEQFF
TGTGCCAGCAGCGTAGGAGGACGGGGGAAGTACAATGAGCAGTTCTTC
>14|TRBV6-1|NA|NA|TRBJ2-3
CASSPSDRTDTQYF
TGTGCCAGCAGCCCTTCCGACAGAACAGATACGCAGTATTTT
>11|TRBV2|NA|NA|TRBJ2-7
CASSESDEQYF
TGTGCCAGCAGTGAGTCAGACGAGCAGTACTTC
>12|TRBV29-1|NA|NA|TRBJ2-2
CSVAINTGELFF
TGCAGCGTTGCTATAAACACCGGGGAGCTGTTTTTT
>15|TRBV6-1|NA|NA|TRBJ2-2
CASSEEGTNTGELFF
TGTGCCAGCAGTGAAGAGGGGACAAACACCGGGGAGCTGTTTTTT
>14|TRBV4-1|NA|NA|TRBJ2-1
CASSQPRQANEQFF
TGCGCCAGCAGCCAACCTCGACAGGCCAATGAGCAGTTCTTC
>15|TRBV5-1|TRBD2|NA|TRBJ2-3
CASSPNGGGTDTQYF
TGCGCCAGCAGCCCGAACGGGGGGGGCACAGATACGCAGTATTTT
>18|TRBV5-1|TRBD1|few|TRBJ1-3
CASSLGPGQGSSGNTIYF
TGCGCCAGCAGCTTGGGCCCGGGACAGGGGTCCTCTGGAAACACCATATATTTT
>16|TRBV19|NA|NA|TRBJ2-1
CASSTQPQGYYNEQFF
TGTGCCAGTAGTACCCAACCACAGGGTTACTACAATGAGCAGTTCTTC
>13|TRBV7-9|NA|few|TRBJ2-7
CASSSNSFYEQYF
TGTGCCAGCAGCTCGAACTCATTCTACGAGCAGTACTTC
>13|TRBV10-1|TRBD2|NA|TRBJ2-1
CASSESGGSEQFF
TGCGCCAGCAGTGAGTCGGGGGGGTCCGAGCAGTTCTTC
>14|TRBV28|TRBD1|NA|TRBJ1-5
CASISGQGNQPQHF
TGTGCCAGCATCTCGGGACAGGGTAATCAGCCCCAGCATTTT
>15|TRBV7-2|TRBD1|NA|TRBJ2-1
CASSDQGAAYNEQFF
TGTGCCAGCAGCGACCAGGGGGCCGCCTACAATGAGCAGTTCTTC
>17|TRBV27|TRBD2|NA|TRBJ2-7
CASSLAGATPLSYEQYF
TGTGCCAGCAGCTTAGCGGGAGCTACCCCTCTTTCCTACGAGCAGTACTTC
>11|TRBV20-1|NA|NA|TRBJ2-3
CSASRGDTQYF
TGCAGTGCGTCCAGAGGAGATACGCAGTATTTT
>16|TRBV7-6|TRBD2|NA|TRBJ2-1
CASSIFTSGSSDEQFF
TGTGCCAGCAGCATTTTTACTAGCGGGAGTTCGGATGAGCAGTTCTTC
>16|TRBV5-4|NA|NA|TRBJ2-3
CASSLGEGSSTDTQYF
TGTGCCAGCAGCTTGGGAGAGGGTTCTAGCACAGATACGCAGTATTTT
>15|TRBV9|NA|NA|TRBJ2-1
CASSPDWDKYNEQFF
TGTGCCAGCAGCCCGGACTGGGACAAGTACAATGAGCAGTTCTTC
>14|TRBV6-5|TRBD2|NA|TRBJ2-7
CASNYGRTSDEQYF
TGTGCCAGCAATTACGGCCGGACTAGCGACGAGCAGTACTTC
>16|TRBV6-5|TRBD2|NA|TRBJ2-7
CASSYLLAGGASEQYF
TGTGCCAGCAGTTACCTACTAGCGGGAGGGGCATCAGAGCAGTACTTC
>17|TRBV7-2|NA|NA|TRBJ1-3
CASSLSMTEAAGNTIYF
TGTGCCAGCAGCTTATCAATGACAGAAGCAGCTGGAAACACCATATATTTT
>17|TRBV5-1|TRBD1|NA|TRBJ1-1
CASSLTPLGQGNTEAFF
TGCGCCAGCAGCTTGACTCCCCTGGGACAGGGGAACACTGAAGCTTTCTTT
>17|TRBV4-3|TRBD2|NA|TRBJ2-1
CASSQEPRTSWYNEQFF
TGCGCCAGCAGCCAAGAACCTAGGACTAGCTGGTACAATGAGCAGTTCTTC
>16|TRBV7-3|TRBD2|NA|TRBJ2-1
CASSQTSGSSYNEQFF
TGTGCCAGCAGCCAGACTAGCGGGAGCTCCTACAATGAGCAGTTCTTC
>15|TRBV7-6|TRBD2|NA|TRBJ2-7
CASSLAASGTFEQYF
TGTGCCAGCAGCTTAGCGGCTAGCGGGACCTTCGAGCAGTACTTC
>13|TRBV4-3|NA|NA|TRBJ1-2
CASSLQANYGYTF
TGCGCCAGCAGCCTACAGGCTAACTATGGCTACACCTTC
>14|TRBV30|TRBD1|NA|TRBJ2-1
CAWARTGGRNEQFF
TGTGCCTGGGCACGGACAGGTGGAAGAAATGAGCAGTTCTTC
>14|TRBV9|TRBD1|NA|TRBJ1-1
CASSPSGQAHEAFF
TGTGCCAGCAGCCCCTCCGGACAGGCCCACGAAGCTTTCTTT
>13|TRBV19|NA|NA|TRBJ1-2
CASSMSQNYGYTF
TGTGCCAGTAGTATGTCACAGAACTATGGCTACACCTTC
>15|TRBV19|TRBD1|few|TRBJ2-7
CASSTTGELTYEQYF
TGTGCCAGTAGTACGACAGGGGAACTAACCTACGAGCAGTACTTC
>11|TRBV28|NA|NA|TRBJ2-7
CASSVTYEQYF
TGTGCCAGCAGTGTTACCTACGAGCAGTACTTC
>11|TRBV6-4|NA|NA|TRBJ2-1
CASSDSGLWFF
TGTGCCAGCAGTGACTCGGGGCTGTGGTTCTTC
>13|TRBV19|TRBD1|NA|TRBJ1-2
CASSPGGQGYYTF
TGTGCCAGTAGCCCCGGTGGACAGGGATACTACACCTTC
>14|TRBV7-9|NA|few|TRBJ2-7
CASSLFSGYYEQYF
TGTGCCAGCAGCTTATTTTCAGGATACTACGAGCAGTACTTC
>16|TRBV9|TRBD2|NA|TRBJ2-7
CASSAIAGVGADEQYF
TGTGCCAGCAGCGCCATAGCGGGAGTGGGGGCTGACGAGCAGTACTTC
>16|TRBV6-5|NA|NA|TRBJ1-2
CASSSTLGALNYGYTF
TGTGCCAGCAGTTCGACCCTAGGGGCCCTCAACTATGGCTACACCTTC
>16|TRBV7-2|TRBD2|NA|TRBJ2-7
CASSFEGTSGSYEQYF
TGTGCCAGCAGCTTTGAAGGGACTAGCGGTTCCTACGAGCAGTACTTC
>16|TRBV7-8|NA|NA|TRBJ1-1
CASSLALGGEGTEAFF
TGTGCCAGCAGCTTAGCGCTTGGAGGGGAGGGCACTGAAGCTTTCTTT
>15|TRBV19|TRBD2|NA|TRBJ2-7
CASSIVGGSSYEQYF
TGTGCCAGTAGTATAGTTGGCGGGAGCAGCTACGAGCAGTACTTC
>15|TRBV18|NA|once|TRBJ2-7
CASSPNAASSYEQYF
TGTGCCAGCTCACCAAATGCGGCTAGCTCCTACGAGCAGTACTTC
>15|TRBV7-9|TRBD2|NA|TRBJ2-1
CASSVASGSMNEQFF
TGTGCCAGCAGCGTCGCTAGCGGGAGTATGAATGAGCAGTTCTTC
>15|TRBV5-1|NA|once|TRBJ2-3
CASSLALGGTDTQYF
TGCGCCAGCAGCTTGGCTTTAGGGGGAACAGATACGCAGTATTTT
>14|TRBV5-6|TRBD1|NA|TRBJ2-5
CASSFLDREGTQYF
TGTGCCAGCAGCTTTCTCGACAGGGAAGGGACCCAGTACTTC
>15|TRBV5-1|TRBD2|NA|TRBJ2-7
CASSWGRAGVYEQYF
TGCGCCAGCAGCTGGGGACGGGCGGGAGTCTACGAGCAGTACTTC
>15|TRBV5-1|TRBD2|once|TRBJ2-1
CASSPRTSGYNEQFF
TGCGCCAGCAGCCCCCGGACTAGCGGTTACAATGAGCAGTTCTTC
>14|TRBV2|TRBD1|once|TRBJ1-4
CASRPGTANEKLFF
TGTGCCAGCAGACCAGGGACAGCTAATGAAAAACTGTTTTTT
>15|TRBV2|TRBD1|once|TRBJ2-7
CASSEWTGDLNEQYF
TGTGCCAGCAGTGAATGGACAGGCGATCTGAACGAGCAGTACTTC
>16|TRBV7-9|TRBD1|NA|TRBJ2-7
CASSSTPGQGGVEQYF
TGTGCCAGCAGCTCAACACCGGGACAGGGTGGGGTCGAGCAGTACTTC
>15|TRBV6-5|NA|NA|TRBJ2-3
CASSYSEFSTDTQYF
TGTGCCAGCAGTTACTCGGAGTTTAGCACAGATACGCAGTATTTT